One sample yielded the 22 T cell receptor beta chains listed below, sequenced in a study of blood T cell repertoires in COVID-19 (dated by TCRdb to 2018 to 2020). The library relied on the immunoSEQ multiplex PCR assay. Here the immuneACCESS table is served through TCRdb, limited to in-frame sequences with V and J called. Missing clones are a known gap in these copies; in checked studies unresolved V genes cover under half, and the rest lacks a known reason. Recorded for this sample are some 150,000 clones; approximately 80% of them occurred a single time. The leading ten clones occupy approximately 5.8% of the sample. The sample taken for sequencing was peripheral blood. These receptors came from a human donor in a cohort sampled during active COVID-19.

The V call is TRBV5-1, the J call TRBJ2-5; 13 bases fit TRBD2. Looked up from germline, CDR1 is SGHRS and CDR2 is YFSETQ. V gave up 0 bases and J gave up 2 bases; unmatched junction bases: 1. The CDR3 runs to 16 residues. Written as DNA, the CDR3 is TGCGCCAGCAGCTTGGCGGGACTAGCGGGGCAAGAGACCCAGTACTTC. Its translation is CASSLAGLAGQETQYF.

The gene calls are TRBV2 and TRBJ1-1, with 12 bases fitting TRBD1. There are 20 residues in the CDR3. The V gene end was trimmed by 6 bases and the J gene end by 4 bases; junction bases not matched to a gene: 21. Germline assignment: CDR1 SNHLY and CDR2 FYNNEI. CDR3 sequence reads: CASSHTPRGRGQGAGTEAFF. The CDR3 coding sequence is TGTGCCAGCAGCCACACCCCCAGGGGTCGGGGACAGGGGGCTGGCACTGAAGCTTTCTTT.

V usage is TRBV3-1 (or the pseudogene TRBV3-2) and J usage is TRBJ2-1; 7 nucleotides match TRBD2. Unmatched junction bases numbered 2, after V lost 1 base and J lost 11 bases. Germline V gives CDR1 LGHDT, CDR2 YNNKEL (reference sequence). This CDR3 comprises 12 residues. The DNA of the CDR3 is TGTGCCAGCAGCCAAGGGGGGGGGAAGCAGTTCTTC. The encoded protein is CASSQGGGKQFF.

The J gene is TRBJ2-1, the V gene TRBV4-3; tentatively, D is TRBD1 (5 bases). Germline loops: CDR1 LGHNA, CDR2 YSLEER. This CDR3 is built from 14 residues. V was shortened by 3 bases and J by 9 bases, with 15 bases between the two germline ends. CDR3 region: CASSHRVEESEQFF. The CDR3 coding sequence is TGCGCCAGCAGCCACAGGGTGGAAGAGAGTGAGCAGTTCTTC.

J is TRBJ2-7 and V is TRBV7-6, with a weak D call TRBD2 (6 bases). Trimming took off 5 bases at V and 4 bases at J, with 21 bases between the two ends. This CDR3 contains 16 residues. Germline assignment: CDR1 SGHVS and CDR2 FNYEAQ. The CDR3 spells CASSPLAGGGNYEQYF. As DNA, the CDR3 is TGTGCCAGCAGCCCGCTGGCCGGTGGCGGGAATTACGAGCAGTACTTC.

The gene calls are TRBV10-3 and TRBJ2-6, with D maybe TRBD1 (5 bases). CDR3 length: 13 residues. V was pared by 10 bases and J by 4 bases, with 11 bases between. CDR1 is ENHRY, CDR2 SYGVKD, per germline. The CDR3 loop reads CATSRTGANVLTF. For the CDR3, the DNA is TGTGCCACATCCAGGACAGGGGCCAACGTCCTGACTTTC.

The chain has TRBV6-2 or TRBV6-3 and TRBJ2-4, with 7 bases matching TRBD1. V trimming: 5 bases; J trimming: 0 bases; junction bases outside the gene matches: 10. Germline loops: CDR1 MNHEY, CDR2 SVGEGT. CDR3 length: 17 residues. CDR3 region: CASSADRVQLAKNIQYF. For the CDR3, the DNA is TGTGCCAGCAGTGCTGACAGGGTTCAACTAGCCAAAAACATTCAGTACTTC.

J is TRBJ2-2 and V is TRBV6-2 or TRBV6-3; D is possibly TRBD2 (6 bases). This CDR3 has 16 residues. CDR1 is MNHEY and CDR2 is SVGEGT in the germline V gene. With 2 bases removed from V and 7 bases from J, the gap between germline ends came to 17 bases. The CDR3 sequence is CASSYPTPGGVGELFF. The CDR3 coding sequence is TGTGCCAGCAGTTACCCTACTCCCGGAGGGGTCGGGGAGCTGTTTTTT.

This clone was seen more than once but under ten times. The chain joins TRBV6-5 to TRBJ1-2; D not certain. CDR1 and CDR2 (germline): MNHEY, SVGAGI. This CDR3 has 11 residues. Trimming cost V 7 bases and J 8 bases, with 11 bases left between them. The CDR3 region has the DNA TGTGCCAGCATCGCTAAATTGGGCTACACCTTC. Protein: CASIAKLGYTF.

The chain couples TRBV19 to TRBJ2-2; 8 bases are a match to TRBD1. The CDR3 spans 16 residues. With V trimmed by 5 bases and J by 2 bases, 7 bases remained unmatched. Per the germline V gene, CDR1 is LNHDA and CDR2 is SQIVND (reference sequence). The CDR3 nucleotides read TGTGCCAGTAGTCTCCGGACAGGGTTTAACACCGGGGAGCTGTTTTTT. It is translated as CASSLRTGFNTGELFF. Drawing the rest from reference TRBV19 and TRBJ2-2, the complete variable domain is DGGITQSPKYLFRKEGQNVTLSCEQNLNHDAMYWYRQDPGQGLRLIYYSQIVNDFQKGDIAEGYSVSREKKESFPLTVTSAQKNPTAFYLCASSLRTGFNTGELFFGEGSRLTVL.

The rearrangement uses TRBV6-2 or TRBV6-3 and TRBJ2-3; TRBD1 matches at 7 bases. CDR3 length: 17 residues. From germline, CDR1 is MNHEY and CDR2 SVGEGT. V lost 2 bases, J lost 0 bases, and 8 bases stayed unmatched. The CDR3 region has the DNA TGTGCCAGCAGTTACAAAGGGGGACAGACTAGCACAGATACGCAGTATTTT. It is translated as CASSYKGGQTSTDTQYF.

The rearrangement links TRBV5-1 to TRBJ2-1, with D possibly being TRBD1 (6 bases). Trimming took off 5 bases at V and 0 bases at J, with 15 bases between the two ends. CDR1 SGHRS and CDR2 YFSETQ come from the germline V gene. This CDR3 contains 16 residues. DNA of the CDR3: TGCGCCAGCAGAAGGGACACTTCGAGCTCCTACAATGAGCAGTTCTTC. Translated: CASRRDTSSSYNEQFF.

This clone was observed a handful of times. The CDR3 region has the DNA TGTGCCAGCAGCCAAGTTTCCGGGAGCGGAACTGAAGCTTTCTTT. This translates into CASSQVSGSGTEAFF. The chain has TRBV4-2 and TRBJ1-1, with unresolved D. Germline CDR1 is LGHNA and CDR2 is YNFKEQ. This CDR3 is 15 amino acids long. Trimming took 1 base from V and 5 from J, leaving 14 bases between them.

The chain has TRBV6-2 or TRBV6-3 and TRBJ1-5; the D gene is possibly TRBD1 (6 bases). Trimming pared 2 bases from V and 7 bases from J, leaving 18 bases between. The CDR3 contains 16 residues. Germline V gene data show CDR1 as MNHEY and CDR2 as SVGEGT. The CDR3 DNA reads as TGTGCCAGCAGTTACCACAGGGTTATGCTTAACCAGCCCCAGCATTTT. Residues: CASSYHRVMLNQPQHF.

The table lists this clone with a few counts. The chain couples TRBV5-4 to TRBJ1-3, with 11 bases matching TRBD1. With V trimmed by 4 bases and J by 2 bases, 11 bases remained unmatched. Germline CDR1 is SGHNT and CDR2 is YYREEE (reference sequence). The CDR3 sequence is 18 residues long. CDR3 protein: CASSLGTGGLSTGNTIYF. DNA of the CDR3: TGTGCCAGCAGCCTAGGGACAGGGGGGCTTAGTACTGGAAACACCATATATTTT.

V usage is TRBV9 and J usage is TRBJ2-1, with 7 positions matching TRBD2. The CDR3 covers 14 residues. CDR1 is SGDLS, CDR2 YYNGEE, per germline. J was trimmed by 9 bases and V by 0 bases; bases with no gene match: 6. The CDR3 DNA follows: TGTGCCAGCAGCGTAGACGGGGGGTCCGCTGAGCAGTTCTTC. It encodes CASSVDGGSAEQFF.

DNA of the CDR3: TGTGCCAGCTCACTCCCTTCTGGAAACACCATATATTTT. This gives the protein CASSLPSGNTIYF. The chain joins TRBV18 to TRBJ1-3; D gene unclear. The CDR3 covers 13 residues. Deletions cut 4 bases from V and 1 base from J, with 5 bases between. Germline CDR1 is KGHSH and CDR2 is LQKENI.

The chain joins TRBV4-3 to TRBJ2-2; D is perhaps TRBD1 (5 bases). The CDR3 loop spans 14 amino acids. Germline assignment: CDR1 LGHNA and CDR2 YSLEER. The V gene lost 3 bases and the J gene lost 2 bases, with 7 bases spanning the gap. The CDR3 spells CASSQGPNTGELFF. The CDR3 DNA reads as TGCGCCAGCAGCCAGGGGCCCAACACCGGGGAGCTGTTTTTT.

In this sample, this clone turned up many times. The chain carries TRBV19 and TRBJ1-2; the D is unclear. This CDR3 is built from 14 residues. V lost 7 bases and J lost 5, with 17 bases in between. The germline CDR1 and CDR2 sequences are LNHDA and SQIVND (reference sequence). CDR3 sequence (DNA): TGTGCCAGTACCCCTATAGAGGCAGTTTATGGCTACACCTTC. Its protein is CASTPIEAVYGYTF. The full variable domain, in which reference TRBV19 and TRBJ1-2 provide the parts outside the CDR3, is DGGITQSPKYLFRKEGQNVTLSCEQNLNHDAMYWYRQDPGQGLRLIYYSQIVNDFQKGDIAEGYSVSREKKESFPLTVTSAQKNPTAFYLCASTPIEAVYGYTFGSGTRLTVV.

This rearrangement joins TRBV18 to TRBJ1-1; weak D call: TRBD1 (6 bases). V was trimmed by 6 bases and J by 0 bases, leaving 17 bases between them. Germline values: CDR1 KGHSH, CDR2 LQKENI. The CDR3 runs 16 residues. CDR3 nucleotides: TGTGCCAGCTCGGAGAGACAGGTGGGAATGAACACTGAAGCTTTCTTT. Translation: CASSERQVGMNTEAFF.

J is TRBJ1-1 and V is TRBV15, with 7 bases that match TRBD1. CDR3 size: 14 residues. The J segment lost 1 base and the V segment lost 3 bases, leaving 2 bases of the junction unmatched. CDR1 and CDR2 (germline): LNHNV, YYDKDF (reference sequence). The CDR3 DNA follows: TGTGCCACCAGCAGGACAGGGCGGAACACTGAAGCTTTCTTT. Its protein is CATSRTGRNTEAFF.

This chain connects TRBV11-2 to TRBJ2-1; a weak D match, TRBD2 (5 bases). The CDR3 length is 16 residues. The germline V gene has CDR1 SGHAT and CDR2 FQNNGV. Trimming cost V 3 bases and J 5 bases, with 17 bases left between them. This CDR3 reads CASSFFRPLANNEQFF. CDR3 nucleotides: TGTGCCAGCAGCTTTTTTAGACCCCTAGCCAACAATGAGCAGTTCTTC.